Listed below are T cell receptor beta chains from one sample, sequenced in a study of shared clonotypes between healthy human individuals. The method was immunoSEQ multiplex PCR; TCRdb's version includes in-frame clones alone and lacks a portion of them. There are about 2 million clones in the sample; over 85% occur only once, and 0.9% to 1.3% lies in the top ten. Sequencing input: naive CD8+ T cells sorted from blood. The receptors here all came from a man aged 18 to 29 in good health. Each CDR3 is given with its conserved first and last residue. The D gene is left open where the match is weak. Part of the rows lack a size; the others show once, few, many or a class for expanded clones.

TRBV4-3,.,.,TRBJ2-3,15,CASSQEASAADTQYF,TGCGCCAGCAGCCAAGAGGCTAGCGCCGCAGATACGCAGTATTTT
TRBV27,.,.,TRBJ1-1,14,CASTTLGSNTEAFF,TGTGCCAGCACTACGCTGGGTTCGAACACTGAAGCTTTCTTT
TRBV29-1,.,TRBD2,TRBJ2-2,15,CSVGLAGVDTGELFF,TGCAGCGTCGGACTAGCGGGAGTCGACACCGGGGAGCTGTTTTTT
TRBV4-1,.,.,TRBJ2-5,14,CASSPSGALETQYF,TGCGCCAGCAGCCCTTCGGGGGCCCTAGAGACCCAGTACTTC
TRBV27,.,.,TRBJ1-5,17,CASSLSRPHQGNQPQHF,TGTGCCAGCAGTTTATCGAGGCCACACCAGGGGAATCAGCCCCAGCATTTT
TRBV6-1,.,TRBD2,TRBJ2-7,12,CASAGGVYEQYF,TGTGCCAGCGCGGGGGGGGTCTACGAGCAGTACTTC
TRBV13,.,.,TRBJ1-1,15,CASSLQFNMNTEAFF,TGTGCCAGCAGCTTACAGTTTAACATGAACACTGAAGCTTTCTTT
TRBV6-6,.,.,TRBJ2-7,13,CASSPDGAYEQYF,TGTGCCAGCAGTCCGGACGGAGCCTACGAGCAGTACTTC
TRBV7-9,.,.,TRBJ2-7,13,CAVGSPGSHEQYF,TGTGCCGTAGGGAGTCCGGGCTCCCACGAGCAGTACTTC
TRBV7-2,.,TRBD2,TRBJ2-2,16,CASSLKGGANTGELFF,TGTGCCAGCAGCCTGAAGGGAGGGGCTAACACCGGGGAGCTGTTTTTT
TRBV28,.,.,TRBJ2-5,14,CASSFRQGVETQYF,TGTGCCAGCAGTTTTCGGCAGGGTGTCGAGACCCAGTACTTC
TRBV30,.,TRBD2,TRBJ2-3,19,CASTLGLAGGSPITDTQYF,TGTGCCTCGACCTTGGGACTAGCGGGAGGGAGCCCCATCACAGATACGCAGTATTTT
TRBV27,.,.,TRBJ1-2,14,CASSLAGGGYGYTF,TGTGCCAGCAGTTTGGCGGGGGGCGGCTATGGCTACACCTTC
TRBV28,once,.,TRBJ2-1,17,CASSPIPGIGQNNEQFF,TGTGCCAGCAGCCCGATTCCAGGGATAGGACAGAACAATGAGCAGTTCTTC
TRBV6-5,.,.,TRBJ1-1,14,CASSYRGRGTEAFF,TGTGCCAGCAGCTACAGAGGGCGCGGCACTGAAGCTTTCTTT
TRBV5-6,.,.,TRBJ2-7,13,CASSWDIAYEQYF,TGTGCCAGCAGCTGGGACATTGCCTACGAGCAGTACTTC
TRBV7-7,.,.,TRBJ2-5,13,CASSLFGGETQYF,TGTGCTAGCAGCTTATTTGGGGGGGAGACCCAGTACTTC
TRBV30,.,.,TRBJ1-1,11,CAWSVGTEAFF,TGTGCCTGGAGTGTGGGGACAGAAGCTTTCTTT
TRBV2,.,TRBD1,TRBJ2-2,15,CASSEGQGYTGELFF,TGTGCCAGCAGTGAGGGACAGGGTTACACCGGGGAGCTGTTTTTT
TRBV28,.,.,TRBJ1-5,15,CASSPREGYNQPQHF,TGTGCCAGCAGTCCCAGGGAGGGGTACAATCAGCCCCAGCATTTT
TRBV28,.,.,TRBJ1-1,13,CASLILGVTEAFF,TGTGCCAGCCTAATATTAGGGGTGACTGAAGCTTTCTTT
TRBV7-6,.,.,TRBJ2-3,16,CASSFATDHRTDTQYF,TGTGCCAGCAGCTTTGCGACGGACCACCGCACAGATACGCAGTATTTT